Listed here is a single TCR beta chain. The data stem from a study of blood T cell repertoires in COVID-19. Looked up from germline, CDR1 is SGHRS and CDR2 is YFSETQ. V shed 4 bases and J shed 3 bases, with 17 bases lying between them. The CDR3 has 15 amino acids. Original methodology: Nucleated cell counts were estimated from reference gene primer amplification. Clones were sequenced by immunoSEQ multiplex PCR, and TCRdb holds only the in-frame ones, with some missing. That table gives V, J and clone size, and the DNA gave D and trimming. The sample has some 230,000 clones, more than 80% seen once. The sequence was obtained from a man between 25 and 39 years old who had recovered from COVID-19. The sequenced sample was peripheral blood. The rearrangement links TRBV5-1 to TRBJ2-7; the D is unclear. CDR3 nucleotides: TGCGCCAGCAGCATGAACCGGGTCACCTACTACGAGCAGTACTTC. Its translation: CASSMNRVTYYEQYF.